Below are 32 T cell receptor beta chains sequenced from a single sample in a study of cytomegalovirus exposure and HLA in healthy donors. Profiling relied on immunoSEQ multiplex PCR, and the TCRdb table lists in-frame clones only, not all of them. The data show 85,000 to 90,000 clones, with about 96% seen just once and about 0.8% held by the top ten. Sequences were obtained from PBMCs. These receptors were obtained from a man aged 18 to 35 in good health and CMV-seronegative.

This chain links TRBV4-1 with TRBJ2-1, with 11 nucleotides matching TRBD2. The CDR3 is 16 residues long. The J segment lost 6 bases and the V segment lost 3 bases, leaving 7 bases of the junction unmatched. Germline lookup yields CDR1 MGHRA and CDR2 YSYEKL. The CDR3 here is CASSHGLAGPINEQFF. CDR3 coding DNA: TGCGCCAGCAGCCACGGACTAGCGGGTCCGATCAATGAGCAGTTCTTC.

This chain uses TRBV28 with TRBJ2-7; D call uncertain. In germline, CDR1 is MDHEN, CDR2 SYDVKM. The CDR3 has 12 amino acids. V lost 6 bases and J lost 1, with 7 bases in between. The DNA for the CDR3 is TGTGCCAGCAGCTCCCGGTCCTACGAGCAGTACTTC. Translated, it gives CASSSRSYEQYF.

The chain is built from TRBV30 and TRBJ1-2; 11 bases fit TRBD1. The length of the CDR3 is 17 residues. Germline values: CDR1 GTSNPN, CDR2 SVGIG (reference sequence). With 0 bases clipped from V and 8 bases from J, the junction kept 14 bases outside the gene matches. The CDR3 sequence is CAWSVLRRTGGFRGYTF. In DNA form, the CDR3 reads TGTGCCTGGAGTGTACTCCGACGGACAGGGGGCTTTAGGGGCTACACCTTC.

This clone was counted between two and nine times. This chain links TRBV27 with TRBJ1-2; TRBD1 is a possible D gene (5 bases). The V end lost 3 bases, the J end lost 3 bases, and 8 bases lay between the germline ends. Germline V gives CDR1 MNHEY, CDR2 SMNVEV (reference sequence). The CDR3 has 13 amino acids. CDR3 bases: TGTGCCAGCAGTTTCGACAGAGACTATGGCTACACCTTC. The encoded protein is CASSFDRDYGYTF.

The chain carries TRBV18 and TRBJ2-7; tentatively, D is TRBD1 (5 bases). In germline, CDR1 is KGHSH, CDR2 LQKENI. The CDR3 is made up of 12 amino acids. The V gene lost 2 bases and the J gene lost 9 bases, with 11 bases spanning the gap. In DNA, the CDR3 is TGTGCCAGCTCACCATCAGGGTGGGGGCAGTACTTC. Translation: CASSPSGWGQYF.

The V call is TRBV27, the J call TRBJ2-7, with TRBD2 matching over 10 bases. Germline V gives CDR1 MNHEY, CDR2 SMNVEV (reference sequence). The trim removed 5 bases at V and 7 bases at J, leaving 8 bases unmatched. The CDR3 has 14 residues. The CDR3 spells CASSLGLAVKEQYF. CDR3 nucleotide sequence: TGTGCCAGCAGTCTCGGACTAGCGGTTAAGGAGCAGTACTTC.

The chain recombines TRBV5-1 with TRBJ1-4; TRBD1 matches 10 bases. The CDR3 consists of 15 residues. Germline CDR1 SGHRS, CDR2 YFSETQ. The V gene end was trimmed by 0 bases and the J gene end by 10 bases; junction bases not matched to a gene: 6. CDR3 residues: CASSLAGDRGSKLFF. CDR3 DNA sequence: TGCGCCAGCAGCTTGGCCGGGGACAGGGGTTCAAAACTGTTTTTT.

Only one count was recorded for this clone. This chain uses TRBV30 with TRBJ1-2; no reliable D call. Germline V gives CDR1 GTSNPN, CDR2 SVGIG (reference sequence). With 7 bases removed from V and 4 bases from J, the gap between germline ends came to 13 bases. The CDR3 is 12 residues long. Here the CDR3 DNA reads TGTGCCTACCATTCCGGACTCTATGGCTACACCTTC. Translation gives CAYHSGLYGYTF.

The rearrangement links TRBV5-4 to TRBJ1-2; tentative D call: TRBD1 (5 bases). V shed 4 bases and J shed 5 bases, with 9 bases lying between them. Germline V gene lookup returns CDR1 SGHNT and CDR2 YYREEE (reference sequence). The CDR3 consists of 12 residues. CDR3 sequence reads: CASSIDSYGYTF. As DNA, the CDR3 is TGTGCCAGCAGCATCGACAGTTATGGCTACACCTTC.

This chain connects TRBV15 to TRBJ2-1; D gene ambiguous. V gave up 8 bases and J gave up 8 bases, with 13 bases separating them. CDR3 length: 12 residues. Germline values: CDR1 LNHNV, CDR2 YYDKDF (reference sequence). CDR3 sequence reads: CATARPGYEQFF. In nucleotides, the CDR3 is TGTGCCACCGCGCGACCAGGCTATGAGCAGTTCTTC.

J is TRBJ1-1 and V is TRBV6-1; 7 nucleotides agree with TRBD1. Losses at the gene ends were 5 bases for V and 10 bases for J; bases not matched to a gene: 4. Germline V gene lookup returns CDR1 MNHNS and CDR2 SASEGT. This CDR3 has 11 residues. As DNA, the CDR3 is TGTGCCAGCAGTCCGCGGACAGGAGCTTTCTTT. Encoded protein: CASSPRTGAFF.

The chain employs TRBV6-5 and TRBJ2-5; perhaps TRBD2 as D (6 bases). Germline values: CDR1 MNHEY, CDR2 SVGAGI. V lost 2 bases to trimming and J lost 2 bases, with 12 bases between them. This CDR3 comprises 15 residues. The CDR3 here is CASSYQVTRQETQYF. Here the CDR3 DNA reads TGTGCCAGCAGTTACCAAGTGACTAGGCAAGAGACCCAGTACTTC.

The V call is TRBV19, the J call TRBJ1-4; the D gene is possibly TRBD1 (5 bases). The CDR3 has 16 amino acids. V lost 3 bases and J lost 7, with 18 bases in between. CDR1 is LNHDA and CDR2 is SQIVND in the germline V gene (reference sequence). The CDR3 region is CASSIGGPAGVEKLFF. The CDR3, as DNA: TGTGCCAGTAGTATCGGAGGGCCCGCGGGGGTTGAAAAACTGTTTTTT.

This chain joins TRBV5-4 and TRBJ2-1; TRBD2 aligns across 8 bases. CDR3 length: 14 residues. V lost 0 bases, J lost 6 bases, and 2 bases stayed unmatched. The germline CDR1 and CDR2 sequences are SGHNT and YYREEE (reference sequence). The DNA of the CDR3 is TGTGCCAGCAGCTTGGGGGGACTAGGCAATGAGCAGTTCTTC. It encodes CASSLGGLGNEQFF.

CDR3 sequence reads: CAISVGRLAGSLTYEQYV. The DNA of the CDR3 is TGTGCCATCAGTGTTGGTAGACTAGCGGGGTCCCTTACCTACGAGCAGTACGTC. V usage is TRBV10-3 and J usage is TRBJ2-7; 11 positions match TRBD2. Germline-derived CDR1 and CDR2 are ENHRY and SYGVKD. CDR3 length: 18 amino acids. J gave up 2 bases and V 4 bases, and 13 bases lay outside the gene matches.

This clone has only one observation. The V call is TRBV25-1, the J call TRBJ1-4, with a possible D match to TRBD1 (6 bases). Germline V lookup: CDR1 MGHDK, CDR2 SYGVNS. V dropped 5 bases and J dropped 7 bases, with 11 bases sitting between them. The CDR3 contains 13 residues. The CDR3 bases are TGTGCCAGCAGTAACAGGGTTGGTGAAAAACTGTTTTTT. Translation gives CASSNRVGEKLFF.

The CDR3 nucleotides are TGTGCCAGCAGCGGGACAGGACCCCAGCGAGGGGGGGGAGCTTTCTTT. This translates into CASSGTGPQRGGGAFF. The chain combines TRBV5-4 with TRBJ1-1; 8 positions match TRBD1. The CDR3 spans 16 residues. Germline loops: CDR1 SGHNT, CDR2 YYREEE (reference sequence). V lost 4 bases, J lost 10 bases, and 18 bases stayed unmatched.

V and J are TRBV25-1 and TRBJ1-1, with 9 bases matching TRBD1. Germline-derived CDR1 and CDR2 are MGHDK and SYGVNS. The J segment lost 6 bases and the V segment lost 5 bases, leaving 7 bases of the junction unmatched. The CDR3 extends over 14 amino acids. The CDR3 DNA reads TGTGCCAGCAGTTGGGACAGGGAAATAGCTGAAGCTTTCTTT. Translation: CASSWDREIAEAFF.

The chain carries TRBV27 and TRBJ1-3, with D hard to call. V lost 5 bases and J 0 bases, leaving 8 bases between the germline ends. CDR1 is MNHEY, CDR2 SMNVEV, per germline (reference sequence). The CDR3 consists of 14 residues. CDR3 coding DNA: TGTGCCAGCAGTCTAGATTACTCTGGAAACACCATATATTTT. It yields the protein CASSLDYSGNTIYF.

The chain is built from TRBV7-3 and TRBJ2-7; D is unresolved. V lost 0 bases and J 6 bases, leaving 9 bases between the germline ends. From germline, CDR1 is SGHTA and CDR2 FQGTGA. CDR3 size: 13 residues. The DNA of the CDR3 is TGTGCCAGCAGCTTAACCTCCGGGTCCGAGCAGTACTTC. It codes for CASSLTSGSEQYF.

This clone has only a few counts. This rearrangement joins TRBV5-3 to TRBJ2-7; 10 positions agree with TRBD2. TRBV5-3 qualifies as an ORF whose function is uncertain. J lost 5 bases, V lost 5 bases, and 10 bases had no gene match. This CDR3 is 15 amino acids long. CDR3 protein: CARREAGGGKHEQYF. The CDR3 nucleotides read TGTGCCAGAAGGGAAGCGGGAGGGGGAAAACACGAGCAGTACTTC.

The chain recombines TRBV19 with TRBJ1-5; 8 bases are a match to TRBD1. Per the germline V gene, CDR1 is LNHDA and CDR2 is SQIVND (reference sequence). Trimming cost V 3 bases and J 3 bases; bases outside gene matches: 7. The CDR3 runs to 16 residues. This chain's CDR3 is CASSIHRTGLNQPQHF. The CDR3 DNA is TGTGCCAGTAGTATTCACCGGACAGGGCTCAATCAGCCCCAGCATTTT.

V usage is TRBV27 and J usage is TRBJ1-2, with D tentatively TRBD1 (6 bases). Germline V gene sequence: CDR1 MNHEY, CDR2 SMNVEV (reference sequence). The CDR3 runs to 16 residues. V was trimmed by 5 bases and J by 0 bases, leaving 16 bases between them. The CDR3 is CASSPKGGDSNYGYTF. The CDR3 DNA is TGTGCCAGCAGTCCCAAAGGGGGGGACTCTAACTATGGCTACACCTTC.

The CDR3 sequence: CASSQDISVGTPRTHSGNTIYF. In nucleotides, the CDR3 is TGCGCCAGCAGCCAAGATATCTCCGTTGGGACACCCCGAACCCACTCTGGAAACACCATATATTTT. The gene calls are TRBV4-1 and TRBJ1-3; D might be TRBD1 (6 bases). This CDR3 comprises 22 residues. V was trimmed by 0 bases and J by 0 bases, leaving 27 bases between them. Germline V gene data show CDR1 as MGHRA and CDR2 as YSYEKL.

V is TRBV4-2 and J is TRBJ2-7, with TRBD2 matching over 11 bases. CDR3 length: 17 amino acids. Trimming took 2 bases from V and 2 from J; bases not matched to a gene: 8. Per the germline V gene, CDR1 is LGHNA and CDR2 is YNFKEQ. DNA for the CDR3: TGTGCCAGCAGCCAATTCCCTTTTAGCGGGAGGGCCTACGAGCAGTACTTC. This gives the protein CASSQFPFSGRAYEQYF.

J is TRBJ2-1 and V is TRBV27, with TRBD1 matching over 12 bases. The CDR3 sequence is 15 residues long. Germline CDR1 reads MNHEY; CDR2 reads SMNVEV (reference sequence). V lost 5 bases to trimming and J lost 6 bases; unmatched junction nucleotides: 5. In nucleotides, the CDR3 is TGTGCCAGCAGTAACCGGGACAGGGGGCTCAATGAGCAGTTCTTC. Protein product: CASSNRDRGLNEQFF.

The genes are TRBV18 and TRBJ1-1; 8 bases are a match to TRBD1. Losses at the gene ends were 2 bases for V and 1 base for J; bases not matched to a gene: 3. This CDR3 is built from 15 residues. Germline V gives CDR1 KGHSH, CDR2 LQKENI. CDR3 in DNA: TGTGCCAGCTCACCATCCGGGACAGGGAACACTGAAGCTTTCTTT. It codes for CASSPSGTGNTEAFF.

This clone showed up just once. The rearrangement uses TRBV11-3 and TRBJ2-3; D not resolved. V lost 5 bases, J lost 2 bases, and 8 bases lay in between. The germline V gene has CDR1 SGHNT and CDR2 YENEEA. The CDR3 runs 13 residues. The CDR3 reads CASSRQATDTQYF. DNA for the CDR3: TGTGCCAGCAGCCGTCAGGCCACAGATACGCAGTATTTT. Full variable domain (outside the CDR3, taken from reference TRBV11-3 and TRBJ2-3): EAGVVQSPRYKIIEKKQPVAFWCNPISGHNTLYWYLQNLGQGPELLIRYENEEAVDDSQLPKDRFSAERLKGVDSTLKIQPAELGDSAVYLCASSRQATDTQYFGPGTRLTVL.

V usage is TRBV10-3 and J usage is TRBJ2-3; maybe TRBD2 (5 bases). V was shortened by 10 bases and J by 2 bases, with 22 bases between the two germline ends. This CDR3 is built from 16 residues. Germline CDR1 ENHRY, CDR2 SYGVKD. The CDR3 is CASHEFAGDFTDTQYF. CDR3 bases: TGTGCCAGCCATGAATTCGCGGGTGATTTCACAGATACGCAGTATTTT.

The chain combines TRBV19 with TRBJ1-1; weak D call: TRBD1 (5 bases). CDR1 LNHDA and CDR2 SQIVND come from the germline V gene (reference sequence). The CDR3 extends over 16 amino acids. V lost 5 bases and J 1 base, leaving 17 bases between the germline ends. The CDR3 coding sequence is TGTGCCAGTAGTTGGGGGGTTCGGGCTTGGAACACTGAAGCTTTCTTT. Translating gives CASSWGVRAWNTEAFF. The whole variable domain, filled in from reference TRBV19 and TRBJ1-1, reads DGGITQSPKYLFRKEGQNVTLSCEQNLNHDAMYWYRQDPGQGLRLIYYSQIVNDFQKGDIAEGYSVSREKKESFPLTVTSAQKNPTAFYLCASSWGVRAWNTEAFFGQGTRLTVV.

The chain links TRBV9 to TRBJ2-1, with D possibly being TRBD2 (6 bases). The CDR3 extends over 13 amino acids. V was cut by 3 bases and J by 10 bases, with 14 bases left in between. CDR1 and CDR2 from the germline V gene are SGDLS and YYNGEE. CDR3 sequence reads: CASSDGAGGEQFF. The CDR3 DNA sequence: TGTGCCAGCAGCGATGGGGCCGGAGGGGAGCAGTTCTTC.

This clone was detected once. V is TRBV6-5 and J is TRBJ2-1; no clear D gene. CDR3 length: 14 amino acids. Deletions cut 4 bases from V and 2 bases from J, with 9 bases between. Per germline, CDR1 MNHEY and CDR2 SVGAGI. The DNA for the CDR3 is TGTGCCAGCAGTTTCGGGTATCCCTACAATGAGCAGTTCTTC. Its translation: CASSFGYPYNEQFF.